The 9 T cell receptor beta chains below come from one sample, sequenced in a study of T cell responses to AZD1222 COVID-19 vaccine. Sequencing was performed with immunoSEQ multiplex PCR; in TCRdb, only in-frame clones are kept and a portion is missing. The sample lists 70,000 to 85,000 clones, roughly 80% occurring once. The material sequenced was peripheral blood, taken 28 days after the second AZD1222 dose. The receptor set was obtained from an adult who received the AZD1222 COVID-19 vaccine.

V and J are TRBV2 and TRBJ1-1; no clear D. With 5 bases removed from V and 2 bases from J, the gap between germline ends came to 9 bases. The V gene's germline CDR1 is SNHLY and CDR2 FYNNEI. CDR3 length equals 13 residues. The CDR3 DNA sequence: TGTGCCAGCAGTACTAGCCATAACACTGAAGCTTTCTTT. Protein sequence: CASSTSHNTEAFF. Supplemented by reference TRBV2 and TRBJ1-1, the full variable domain reads EPEVTQTPSHQVTQMGQEVILRCVPISNHLYFYWYRQILGQKVEFLVSFYNNEISEKSEIFDDQFSVERPDGSNFTLKIRSTKLEDSAMYFCASSTSHNTEAFFGQGTRLTVV.

The rearrangement links TRBV10-2 to TRBJ1-1, with 11 bases identical to TRBD1. The CDR3 spans 16 residues. The V segment lost 2 bases and the J segment 0 bases; nucleotides outside the gene matches: 2. The germline CDR1 and CDR2 sequences are WSHSY and SAAADI. The CDR3: CASSERDRGVNTEAFF. The CDR3, as DNA: TGCGCCAGCAGTGAGCGGGACAGGGGGGTGAACACTGAAGCTTTCTTT.

The chain couples TRBV9 to TRBJ2-1; 12 nucleotides line up with TRBD2. The CDR3 sequence is 16 residues long. V shed 0 bases, J shed 10 bases, and the junction held 8 bases outside the gene matches. CDR1 SGDLS and CDR2 YYNGEE come from the germline V gene. CDR3 nucleotides: TGTGCCAGCAGCGTAGCGCTAGCGGGAGGGTTATCGGAGCAGTTCTTC. Translation gives CASSVALAGGLSEQFF.

This clone was picked up a small number of times. The chain links TRBV7-2 to TRBJ2-1, with a possible D match to TRBD1 (5 bases). CDR1 is SGHTA and CDR2 is FQGNSA in the germline V gene. The CDR3 sequence is 13 residues long. V lost 1 base and J 10 bases, leaving 11 bases between the germline ends. This CDR3 is CASSLVGAAEQFF. The CDR3 DNA reads TGTGCCAGCAGCTTAGTAGGGGCAGCGGAGCAGTTCTTC.

This rearrangement joins TRBV3-1 (or the pseudogene TRBV3-2) to TRBJ1-1; 8 positions match TRBD1. J gave up 3 bases and V 3 bases, and 3 bases lay outside the gene matches. The germline V gene has CDR1 LGHDT and CDR2 YNNKEL (reference sequence). The CDR3 spans 14 residues. The CDR3 nucleotides read TGTGCCAGCAGCCACAGGGGGCGGGACACTGAAGCTTTCTTT. Its protein product is CASSHRGRDTEAFF.

V is TRBV29-1 and J is TRBJ2-2; weak D call: TRBD1 (6 bases). Trimming took off 4 bases at V and 1 base at J, with 10 bases between the two ends. The CDR3 is 14 residues long. Germline V gives CDR1 SQVTM, CDR2 ANQGSEA. CDR3 amino acids: CSVAGTLNTGELFF. CDR3 DNA sequence: TGCAGCGTTGCCGGGACATTGAACACCGGGGAGCTGTTTTTT.

This clone was found once. Other nucleotide sequences from this sample produce the same CDR3. The rearrangement links TRBV29-1 to TRBJ2-7; TRBD2 is a possible D gene (5 bases). CDR3 length: 13 amino acids. The germline V and J ends were trimmed by 6 bases and 0 bases, with 12 bases remaining between them. From germline, CDR1 is SQVTM and CDR2 ANQGSEA. Here the CDR3 DNA reads TGCAGCGTAGGAACTAGTTCCTCCTACGAGCAGTACTTC. It is translated as CSVGTSSSYEQYF.

The chain has TRBV12-5 and TRBJ2-1, with D uncertain. This CDR3 has 16 amino acids. The germline V gene encodes CDR1 LGHNT and CDR2 FRNRAP. V was pared by 0 bases and J by 6 bases, with 15 bases between. For the CDR3, the DNA is TGTGCTAGTGGTTTGGTACTGGGCGGCATGACCAATGAGCAGTTCTTC. This encodes CASGLVLGGMTNEQFF.

The chain links TRBV7-3 to TRBJ1-1, with D possibly TRBD1 on 5 matching bases. Germline V CDR1 and CDR2: SGHTA, FQGTGA. The CDR3 extends over 16 amino acids. The V gene lost 3 bases and the J gene lost 0 bases, with 14 bases spanning the gap. The CDR3 region has the DNA TGTGCCAGCAGCTTCTCAGGAGGGGCGATGAACACTGAAGCTTTCTTT. Protein product: CASSFSGGAMNTEAFF.